This passage covers 27 T cell receptor beta chains from one sample sequenced in a study of CD8 T cells in ankylosing spondylitis. Whole-study findings and limits: Characteristic, it appeared, of ankylosing spondylitis blood was a TCR beta motif of fewer than 10 highly homologous variants.

Their target antigens are unknown. TCRdb re-called the 5' RACE reads through MiXCR, storing one row per CDR3 protein. The data hold about 480,000 distinct CDR3 sequences, with over 15% observed a single time. Material: blood, either unsorted or a sorted T cell fraction (not recorded which). Every receptor here comes from a male donor with ankylosing spondylitis.

This clonotype was seen a handful of times. V and J are TRBV5-1 and TRBJ1-4; perhaps TRBD1 as D (6 bases). The CDR3 loop spans 14 amino acids. Trimming removed 4 bases from V and 8 bases from J, with 15 bases in between. CDR1 is SGHRS, CDR2 YFSETQ, per germline. The CDR3 spells CASSPGTRKEKLFF. The CDR3 coding sequence is TGCGCCAGCAGCCCAGGGACACGTAAAGAAAAACTGTTTTTT.

There are many counts of this clonotype. The chain joins TRBV12-3 or TRBV12-4 to TRBJ1-2; 7 nucleotides align to TRBD1. V gave up 6 bases and J gave up 2 bases; unmatched junction bases: 3. This CDR3 is 13 amino acids long. This CDR3 is CASRTDRNYGYTF. In nucleotides, the CDR3 is TGTGCCAGCAGGACGGACAGGAACTATGGCTACACCTTC.

This clonotype was observed at least ten times. The chain carries TRBV11-2 and TRBJ2-3; D is unresolved. From germline, CDR1 is SGHAT and CDR2 FQNNGV. The V end was cut by 3 bases, the J end by 1 base, with 8 bases between. The CDR3 consists of 14 residues. In DNA form, the CDR3 reads TGTGCCAGCAGCTTTGGTCTGGGCACAGATACGCAGTATTTT. Protein product: CASSFGLGTDTQYF.

In this sample, this clonotype turned up many times. The CDR3 sequence is CASSIGQGYYGYTF. The CDR3 DNA reads TGTGCCAGCAGTATCGGACAGGGATACTATGGCTACACCTTC. The V gene is TRBV12-3 or TRBV12-4, the J gene TRBJ1-2; TRBD1 agrees at 8 bases. There are 14 residues in the CDR3. The V segment lost 5 bases and the J segment 3 bases; nucleotides outside the gene matches: 5.

This clonotype was recorded a few times. The chain links TRBV5-1 to TRBJ1-2; 7 bases map to TRBD1. CDR3 length: 13 amino acids. Germline V gene lookup returns CDR1 SGHRS and CDR2 YFSETQ. Trimming at V came to 4 bases and at J to 8 bases, leaving 8 bases not matched to a gene. The CDR3 spells CASSHQTGQGYTF. Written as DNA, the CDR3 is TGCGCCAGCAGCCATCAGACAGGGCAAGGCTACACCTTC.

The J gene is TRBJ2-7, the V gene TRBV15; D call uncertain. The V gene lost 1 base and the J gene lost 4 bases, with 11 bases spanning the gap. This CDR3 has 14 residues. The V gene's germline CDR1 is LNHNV and CDR2 YYDKDF (reference sequence). The DNA of the CDR3 is TGTGCCACCAGCAGAGTTACAAGACCGTACGAGCAGTACTTC. Its translation: CATSRVTRPYEQYF.

A few counts support this clonotype. The CDR3 sequence: CASMRTGADYTEAFF. In nucleotides, the CDR3 is TGCGCCAGCATGAGAACAGGGGCTGATTACACTGAAGCTTTCTTT. The J gene is TRBJ1-1, the V gene TRBV5-1; 7 nucleotides line up with TRBD1. This CDR3 contains 15 residues. Germline trimming cut 6 bases from V and 3 bases from J; bases unmatched to any gene: 11. CDR1 and CDR2 (germline): SGHRS, YFSETQ. The full variable domain, with the rest looked up from reference TRBV5-1 and TRBJ1-1, is KAGVTQTPRYLIKTRGQQVTLSCSPISGHRSVSWYQQTPGQGLQFLFEYFSETQRNKGNFPGRFSGRQFSNSRSEMNVSTLELGDSALYLCASMRTGADYTEAFFGQGTRLTVV.

V and J are TRBV6-1 and TRBJ2-5, with D uncertain. Deletions cut 4 bases from V and 6 bases from J, with 21 bases between. There are 16 residues in the CDR3. Germline values: CDR1 MNHNS, CDR2 SASEGT. CDR3 bases: TGTGCCAGCAGTGCCTCGGCCCCCAGTATAATTAAGACCCAGTACTTC. It codes for CASSASAPSIIKTQYF.

The chain joins TRBV20-1 to TRBJ2-2; the D is unclear. Germline CDR1 is DFQATT and CDR2 is SNEGSKA (reference sequence). Trimming took 3 bases from V and 1 from J, leaving 9 bases between them. The CDR3 extends over 14 amino acids. CDR3 protein: CSASSRLNTGELFF. For the CDR3, the DNA is TGCAGTGCTAGTAGCCGTTTGAACACCGGGGAGCTGTTTTTT.

This clonotype was seen ten or more times. This chain uses TRBV20-1 with TRBJ2-5, with D unclear. The CDR3 runs 13 residues. CDR1 DFQATT and CDR2 SNEGSKA come from the germline V gene (reference sequence). With 2 bases removed from V and 0 bases from J, the gap between germline ends came to 7 bases. The CDR3 coding sequence is TGCAGTGCTAGACGGCGTAACCAAGAGACCCAGTACTTC. Its protein is CSARRRNQETQYF.

This clonotype was counted only a few times. The chain carries TRBV2 and TRBJ2-5; perhaps TRBD2 as D (6 bases). The ends were cut back, 8 bases at V and 7 bases at J, with 20 bases in the middle. The CDR3 covers 14 residues. Germline V gives CDR1 SNHLY, CDR2 FYNNEI. Here the CDR3 DNA reads TGTGCCAGCGGGTACCGGGGGAATTTGGGGACCCAGTACTTC. Its translation: CASGYRGNLGTQYF.

This chain joins TRBV5-1 and TRBJ1-1, with D hard to call. Trimming cost V 1 base and J 4 bases, with 8 bases left between them. This CDR3 spans 13 amino acids. Germline V lookup: CDR1 SGHRS, CDR2 YFSETQ. CDR3 in amino acids: CASSLHRSTEAFF. In DNA, the CDR3 is TGCGCCAGCAGCTTGCACAGAAGCACTGAAGCTTTCTTT. Combining the CDR3 with reference TRBV5-1 and TRBJ1-1 gives the whole variable domain KAGVTQTPRYLIKTRGQQVTLSCSPISGHRSVSWYQQTPGQGLQFLFEYFSETQRNKGNFPGRFSGRQFSNSRSEMNVSTLELGDSALYLCASSLHRSTEAFFGQGTRLTVV.

This chain uses TRBV9 with TRBJ2-7, with 10 bases fitting TRBD2. The CDR3 has 14 amino acids. With 4 bases clipped from V and 9 bases from J, the junction kept 10 bases outside the gene matches. CDR1 is SGDLS and CDR2 is YYNGEE in the germline V gene. CDR3 sequence (DNA): TGTGCCAGCAGCCAAGGACTAGCGGCCGGGATGCAGTACTTC. Amino acids: CASSQGLAAGMQYF.

This clonotype came up a few times. CDR3 protein: CASSPPRRYDEKLFF. DNA of the CDR3: TGTGCCAGCAGTCCCCCCAGGCGATACGATGAAAAACTGTTTTTT. The chain employs TRBV6-2 or TRBV6-3 and TRBJ1-4; no clear D. CDR3 size: 15 residues. The germline V and J ends were trimmed by 5 bases and 6 bases, with 16 bases remaining between them. The V gene's germline CDR1 is MNHEY and CDR2 SVGEGT.

The rearrangement links TRBV20-1 to TRBJ1-5; D uncertain. In germline, CDR1 is DFQATT, CDR2 SNEGSKA (reference sequence). V dropped 2 bases and J dropped 4 bases, with 12 bases sitting between them. The length of the CDR3 is 14 residues. The CDR3 region is CSARRLTLNQPQHF. Written as DNA, the CDR3 is TGCAGTGCTAGAAGACTTACGCTAAATCAGCCCCAGCATTTT.

In its sample, this clonotype was seen many times. The rearrangement uses TRBV5-1 and TRBJ2-1; possibly TRBD2 for D (5 bases). V dropped 4 bases and J dropped 1 base, with 9 bases sitting between them. The germline gives CDR1 SGHRS, CDR2 YFSETQ. CDR3 size: 14 residues. CDR3 protein: CASSETSSYNEQFF. The CDR3 nucleotides read TGCGCCAGCAGCGAAACTAGTTCCTACAATGAGCAGTTCTTC.

V gene TRBV4-1 combines with J gene TRBJ2-7; tentatively, D is TRBD1 (5 bases). Trimming took 0 bases from V and 3 from J, leaving 18 bases between them. The CDR3 totals 17 residues. Germline V gene data show CDR1 as MGHRA and CDR2 as YSYEKL. The CDR3 is CASSQDSQGRVVYEQYF. CDR3 sequence (DNA): TGCGCCAGCAGCCAAGATTCCCAGGGCAGGGTAGTCTACGAGCAGTACTTC.

The chain recombines TRBV7-2 with TRBJ2-5, with D possibly being TRBD1 (6 bases). Germline assignment: CDR1 SGHTA and CDR2 FQGNSA. V gave up 4 bases and J gave up 2 bases, with 11 bases separating them. The CDR3 consists of 14 residues. In DNA, the CDR3 is TGTGCCAGCAGCTCCACAGGGAAACAAGAGACCCAGTACTTC. As protein: CASSSTGKQETQYF.

The chain recombines TRBV11-2 with TRBJ2-1; TRBD2 agrees at 7 bases. The CDR3 has 15 residues. Unmatched junction bases numbered 10, after V lost 1 base and J lost 10 bases. Germline CDR1 is SGHAT and CDR2 is FQNNGV. CDR3 nucleotides: TGTGCCAGCAGCTTAGTGATACTAGCGTTCGGGGAGCAGTTCTTC. As protein: CASSLVILAFGEQFF. The full variable domain, completed using reference TRBV11-2 and TRBJ2-1, is EAGVAQSPRYKIIEKRQSVAFWCNPISGHATLYWYQQILGQGPKLLIQFQNNGVVDDSQLPKDRFSAERLKGVDSTLKIQPAKLEDSAVYLCASSLVILAFGEQFFGPGTRLTVL.

In its sample, this clonotype was seen a few times. The chain combines TRBV27 with TRBJ2-1, with D possibly being TRBD2 (6 bases). Germline CDR1 and CDR2: MNHEY and SMNVEV (reference sequence). The germline V and J ends were trimmed by 3 bases and 2 bases, with 17 bases remaining between them. CDR3 length equals 17 residues. CDR3 sequence: CASSFVRGLGTYNEQFF. Here the CDR3 DNA reads TGTGCCAGCAGTTTTGTTAGGGGACTGGGGACCTACAATGAGCAGTTCTTC.

This clonotype was detected many times. The rearrangement links TRBV20-1 to TRBJ2-2, with 7 bases identical to TRBD2. The CDR3 loop spans 14 amino acids. Germline V gene data show CDR1 as DFQATT and CDR2 as SNEGSKA (reference sequence). With V trimmed by 1 base and J by 1 base, 0 bases remained unmatched. The CDR3 bases are TGCAGTGCTAGAGGCGGGGGGAACACCGGGGAGCTGTTTTTT. Its translation: CSARGGGNTGELFF.

This clonotype was seen only a few times. The chain links TRBV20-1 to TRBJ2-5; 9 bases fit TRBD2. J gave up 5 bases and V 6 bases, and 19 bases lay outside the gene matches. There are 17 residues in the CDR3. The germline V gene encodes CDR1 DFQATT and CDR2 SNEGSKA (reference sequence). The chain's CDR3 is CSALLSPLAGALETQYF. In DNA, the CDR3 is TGCAGTGCCCTTTTGTCCCCCTTAGCGGGAGCACTGGAGACCCAGTACTTC.

This clonotype is medium-sized in the sample. The chain is built from TRBV20-1 and TRBJ1-1; maybe TRBD1 (5 bases). V lost 1 base, J lost 4 bases, and 19 bases lay in between. The CDR3 is 16 residues long. Germline CDR1 is DFQATT and CDR2 is SNEGSKA (reference sequence). The CDR3 region is CSARGAGWGLATEAFF. In DNA form, the CDR3 reads TGCAGTGCTAGAGGGGCGGGATGGGGGTTGGCCACTGAAGCTTTCTTT.

Only a few counts were recorded for this clonotype. V usage is TRBV6-2 or TRBV6-3 and J usage is TRBJ1-5, with TRBD1 matching 9 bases. The CDR3 is made up of 16 amino acids. Germline V CDR1 and CDR2: MNHEY, SVGEGT. The V segment lost 6 bases and the J segment 0 bases; nucleotides outside the gene matches: 6. The CDR3 DNA reads as TGTGCCAGCAGGCGATCGACAGGGGGTAGCAATCAGCCCCAGCATTTT. Translating gives CASRRSTGGSNQPQHF.

Ten or more counts support this clonotype. The chain carries TRBV12-3 or TRBV12-4 and TRBJ1-2; D is ambiguous. This CDR3 is built from 14 residues. V was shortened by 5 bases and J by 4 bases, with 14 bases between the two germline ends. This chain's CDR3 is CASSPTGPAYGYTF. CDR3 nucleotide sequence: TGTGCCAGCAGTCCGACGGGCCCGGCCTATGGCTACACCTTC.

This clonotype was seen more than once but under ten times. The junction departs from germline at one end; a sequencing error may be responsible. The chain uses TRBV12-3 or TRBV12-4 and TRBJ2-1, with D possibly being TRBD2 (6 bases). This CDR3 contains 18 residues. The CDR3: CTSSLERGTGRMIGEQFF. The CDR3 DNA reads TGTACCAGCAGTTTAGAAAGAGGGACTGGTCGAATGATTGGTGAGCAGTTCTTC.

This clonotype was picked up a small number of times. The chain is built from TRBV5-1 and TRBJ2-3, with D possibly matching TRBD2 (6 bases). The CDR3 runs 13 residues. V gave up 4 bases and J gave up 2 bases, with 8 bases separating them. The V gene's germline CDR1 is SGHRS and CDR2 YFSETQ. The CDR3 region is CASSGGDTDTQYF. CDR3 sequence (DNA): TGCGCCAGCAGCGGCGGGGACACAGATACGCAGTATTTT.